This entry lists 12 T cell receptor beta chains sequenced from one sample in a study of cytomegalovirus exposure and HLA in healthy donors. Vbeta (60) and Jbeta (13) primers were used in the PCR. Data came from immunoSEQ multiplex PCR; TCRdb stores just in-frame clones and leaves some out. The repertoire consists of 75,000 to 95,000 clones, with over 75% occurring once and the leading ten covering around 4%. The specimen sequenced was PBMCs. Every receptor here comes from a male donor in good health and CMV-seropositive.

J is TRBJ2-5 and V is TRBV5-1; 7 nucleotides align to TRBD1. The CDR3 covers 15 residues. The germline V gene encodes CDR1 SGHRS and CDR2 YFSETQ. V was clipped by 0 bases and J by 2 bases; unmatched bases: 4. The CDR3 loop reads CASSLADRDQETQYF. For the CDR3, the DNA is TGCGCCAGCAGCTTGGCTGACAGGGATCAAGAGACCCAGTACTTC.

This chain joins TRBV18 and TRBJ1-6; possibly TRBD1 for D (6 bases). The CDR3 runs 17 residues. V was clipped by 3 bases and J by 5 bases, with 17 bases between them. From germline, CDR1 is KGHSH and CDR2 LQKENI. The CDR3 DNA reads as TGTGCCAGCTCACCGCGGTCAGGGGTCGGTAATAATTCACCCCTCCACTTT. Translated, it gives CASSPRSGVGNNSPLHF.

The chain recombines TRBV5-1 with TRBJ1-2; D possibly corresponds to TRBD1 (6 bases). Trimming stripped 6 bases from V and 4 bases from J, with 19 bases between. CDR1 is SGHRS and CDR2 is YFSETQ in the germline V gene. This CDR3 contains 15 residues. The CDR3 bases are TGCGCCAGCACGCCTGATGGGGCAGGGGTCTATGGCTACACCTTC. Its translation is CASTPDGAGVYGYTF.

There are a few counts of this clone. The genes are TRBV28 and TRBJ1-2; a possible D gene is TRBD1 (5 bases). The V gene's germline CDR1 is MDHEN and CDR2 SYDVKM. Deletions cut 6 bases from V and 4 bases from J, with 12 bases between. The CDR3 runs to 13 residues. CDR3 nucleotides: TGTGCCAGCAGCCAGGGATTAGCCTATGGCTACACCTTC. Its translation is CASSQGLAYGYTF.

The chain uses TRBV6-1 and TRBJ2-7; 9 positions agree with TRBD1. The CDR3 is 14 residues long. The J segment lost 5 bases and the V segment lost 5 bases, leaving 7 bases of the junction unmatched. Germline V gene sequence: CDR1 MNHNS, CDR2 SASEGT. The CDR3 DNA sequence: TGTGCCAGCAGTTCTTTGGACAGGGGCAACGAGCAGTACTTC. Protein product: CASSSLDRGNEQYF.

This sequence joins TRBV19 and TRBJ2-1; perhaps TRBD2 as D (5 bases). V was trimmed by 6 bases and J by 5 bases, leaving 17 bases between them. The CDR3 runs to 15 residues. The germline CDR1 and CDR2 sequences are LNHDA and SQIVND (reference sequence). Written as DNA, the CDR3 is TGTGCCAGTAGAACGTATAGCGAATCGGACAATGAGCAGTTCTTC. This translates into CASRTYSESDNEQFF.

The chain has TRBV29-1 and TRBJ2-3; 8 bases are shared with TRBD2. J gave up 3 bases and V 4 bases, and 3 bases lay outside the gene matches. Germline CDR1 is SQVTM and CDR2 is ANQGSEA. There are 13 residues in the CDR3. The CDR3 loop is CSVAGLVTDTQYF. The CDR3 nucleotides read TGCAGCGTTGCGGGACTAGTAACAGATACGCAGTATTTT.

CDR3 sequence reads: CASSLQIQGQGFGNTIYF. The CDR3 DNA reads as TGTGCCAGCAGCTTACAAATTCAGGGACAGGGTTTCGGAAACACCATATATTTT. The V call is TRBV7-2, the J call TRBJ1-3; TRBD1 matches 9 bases. CDR3 length: 18 amino acids. V was pared by 2 bases and J by 4 bases, with 12 bases of the junction left unmatched. Germline V gene lookup returns CDR1 SGHTA and CDR2 FQGNSA. Together with reference TRBV7-2 and TRBJ1-3, the CDR3 gives the full variable domain: GAGVSQSPSNKVTEKGKDVELRCDPISGHTALYWYRQSLGQGLEFLIYFQGNSAPDKSGLPSDRFSAERTGGSVSTLTIQRTQQEDSAVYLCASSLQIQGQGFGNTIYFGEGSWLTVV.

This chain joins TRBV25-1 and TRBJ2-2; TRBD1 aligns across 9 bases. Germline-derived CDR1 and CDR2 are MGHDK and SYGVNS. The CDR3 contains 14 residues. V lost 4 bases to trimming and J lost 4 bases; unmatched junction nucleotides: 1. The CDR3 protein is CASSGQGVTGELFF. The CDR3 DNA is TGTGCCAGCAGTGGACAGGGGGTCACCGGGGAGCTGTTTTTT.

The rearrangement links TRBV28 to TRBJ1-2; tentatively, D is TRBD1 (5 bases). V was shortened by 3 bases and J by 4 bases, with 12 bases between the two germline ends. The CDR3 loop spans 14 amino acids. In germline, CDR1 is MDHEN, CDR2 SYDVKM. Here the CDR3 reads CASSFMGRTYGYTF. The CDR3 nucleotides read TGTGCCAGCAGTTTTATGGGGCGAACCTATGGCTACACCTTC.

The V gene is TRBV6-1, the J gene TRBJ2-7, with TRBD1 identical over 8 bases. This CDR3 spans 15 amino acids. Germline loops: CDR1 MNHNS, CDR2 SASEGT. Trimming cost V 1 base and J 1 base; bases outside gene matches: 3. The CDR3 DNA is TGTGCCAGCAGTGAAGAGGGGACAGGATCCTACGAGCAGTACTTC. It is translated as CASSEEGTGSYEQYF.

The chain joins TRBV2 to TRBJ2-1, with 9 bases lining up with TRBD2. This CDR3 is 16 amino acids long. V shed 7 bases and J 2 bases; nucleotides not matched to a gene: 9. Per the germline V gene, CDR1 is SNHLY and CDR2 is FYNNEI. This chain's CDR3 is CASIRRGGTAYNEQFF. In DNA form, the CDR3 reads TGTGCCAGCATCCGGCGGGGGGGAACCGCCTACAATGAGCAGTTCTTC. Based on the CDR3 plus reference TRBV2 and TRBJ2-1, the full variable domain is EPEVTQTPSHQVTQMGQEVILRCVPISNHLYFYWYRQILGQKVEFLVSFYNNEISEKSEIFDDQFSVERPDGSNFTLKIRSTKLEDSAMYFCASIRRGGTAYNEQFFGPGTRLTVL.